This T cell receptor (beta chain) comes out of a study of cytomegalovirus exposure and HLA in healthy donors. Study details: Falling in the Caucasian-associated ancestry cluster were 81% of approximately 400 genotyped donors. Overall study results and limits: Earlier findings revealed that most TCR beta V segments proved productive either about 90% or about 30% of the time.

With 60 Vbeta and 13 Jbeta primers, the PCR was carried out. Assay: immunoSEQ multiplex PCR; the TCRdb copy retains only in-frame clones and omits some. The sample has roughly 140,000 clones, approximately 80% seen once. Details on this clone: Its target is unknown.

As for the donors, each was a healthy bone marrow donor. The ends were cut back, 5 bases at V and 2 bases at J, with 9 bases in the middle. Germline values: CDR1 MNHEY, CDR2 SVGAGI. This CDR3 spans 13 amino acids. The chain employs TRBV6-5 and TRBJ1-2, with D unresolved. Sequenced material: PBMCs. The TCR sequence derives from a woman aged 40 to 50 in good health and CMV-seronegative. CDR3 amino acids: CASSVTANYGYTF. CDR3 DNA: TGTGCCAGCAGTGTAACAGCAAACTATGGCTACACCTTC.